Reported below is one TCR beta chain. V was trimmed by 1 base and J by 5 bases, leaving 6 bases between them. Germline lookup yields CDR1 SGHAT and CDR2 FQDESV (reference sequence). CDR3 length: 13 amino acids. This record comes from a study of blood T cell repertoires in COVID-19. Study at large: T cells, B-cell-depleted T cells, or PBMCs supplied cDNA or gDNA.

In the original analysis: Reference gene primer amplification in the assay estimated nucleated cell counts. Profiled with immunoSEQ multiplex PCR; TCRdb holds only in-frame clones, not every one. The DNA gave D and trimming, while V, J and clone size come from that table. The table shows about 110,000 clones, with approximately 78% occurring only once. The receptor was derived from a man between 65 and 85 years old with acute or convalescent COVID-19. What was sequenced was peripheral blood. The chain carries TRBV11-1 and TRBJ1-5; D is unclear. The CDR3 DNA reads TGTGCCAGCAGCTTAGAGCCTTATCAGCCCCAGCATTTT. As protein: CASSLEPYQPQHF.